The following is a TCR beta chain sequence with its context. Its cognate antigen is unknown. The data were taken from a study of cytomegalovirus exposure and HLA in healthy donors. Study-wide results and limits: Presence/absence results assume similar sequencing depth per donor, which may not hold.

Primers for the PCR totalled 60 Vbeta and 13 Jbeta. Libraries were prepared by immunoSEQ multiplex PCR; TCRdb keeps only in-frame clonotypes and omits some of them. The repertoire holds 120,000 or so clones, about three quarters seen once, with under 5% in the top ten. The CDR3 has 14 residues. The germline gives CDR1 SGHTA, CDR2 FQGNSA. V lost 7 bases to trimming and J lost 4 bases; unmatched junction nucleotides: 10. The rearrangement uses TRBV7-2 and TRBJ2-7; 7 bases are a match to TRBD2. Sequenced sample: PBMCs. The receptor was isolated from a man younger than 45 in good health and CMV-seronegative. The CDR3 reads CASTTRAGEYEQYF. The CDR3 DNA reads TGTGCCAGCACGACGCGGGCGGGGGAGTACGAGCAGTACTTC.